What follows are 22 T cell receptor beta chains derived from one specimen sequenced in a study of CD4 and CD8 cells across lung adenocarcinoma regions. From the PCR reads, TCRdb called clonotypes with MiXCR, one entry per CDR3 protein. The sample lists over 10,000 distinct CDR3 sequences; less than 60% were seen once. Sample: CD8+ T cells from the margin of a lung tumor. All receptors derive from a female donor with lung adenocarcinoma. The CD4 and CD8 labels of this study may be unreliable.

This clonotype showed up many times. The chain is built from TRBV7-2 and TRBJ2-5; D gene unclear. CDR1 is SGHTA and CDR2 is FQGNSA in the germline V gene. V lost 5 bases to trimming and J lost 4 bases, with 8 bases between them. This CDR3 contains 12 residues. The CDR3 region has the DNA TGTGCCAGCAGCCCTCGGCGAGAGACCCAGTACTTC. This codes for CASSPRRETQYF.

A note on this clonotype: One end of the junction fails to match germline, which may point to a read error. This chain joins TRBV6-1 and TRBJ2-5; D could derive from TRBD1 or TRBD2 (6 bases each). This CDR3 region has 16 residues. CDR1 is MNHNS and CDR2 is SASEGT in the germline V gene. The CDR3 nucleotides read TGTGCCAGCGGGGGGCTCGCGGGCCGAGACCAAGACACCCAGTACTTC. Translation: CASGGLAGRDQDTQYF.

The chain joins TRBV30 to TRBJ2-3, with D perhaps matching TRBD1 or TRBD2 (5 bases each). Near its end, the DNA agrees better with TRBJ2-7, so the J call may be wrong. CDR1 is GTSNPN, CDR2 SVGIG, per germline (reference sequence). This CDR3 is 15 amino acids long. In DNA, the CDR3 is TGTGCCTCGGGGCGCCGGGGCTCCTTTGCTGATACGCAGTACTTC. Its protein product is CASGRRGSFADTQYF.

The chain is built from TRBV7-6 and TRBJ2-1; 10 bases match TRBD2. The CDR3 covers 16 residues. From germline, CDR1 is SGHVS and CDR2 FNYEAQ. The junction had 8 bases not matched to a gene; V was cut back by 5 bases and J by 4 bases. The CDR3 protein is CASSPKGTSVYNEQFF. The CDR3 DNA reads TGTGCCAGCAGCCCCAAGGGGACTAGCGTATACAATGAGCAGTTCTTC.

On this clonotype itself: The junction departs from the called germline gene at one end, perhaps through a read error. For the CDR3, the DNA is TGTGGCAGCGTTTCGGGGGTGAGAGCCAAAAATACGCAGTATTTC. It is translated as CGSVSGVRAKNTQYF. The chain combines TRBV6-5 with TRBJ2-4; TRBD2 is a possible D gene (6 bases). This CDR3 has 15 amino acids. CDR1 and CDR2 (germline): MNHEY, SVGAGI.

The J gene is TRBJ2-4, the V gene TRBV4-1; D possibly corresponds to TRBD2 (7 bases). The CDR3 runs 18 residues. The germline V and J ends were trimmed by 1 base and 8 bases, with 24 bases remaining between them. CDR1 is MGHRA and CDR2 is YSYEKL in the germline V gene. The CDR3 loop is CASSQGVGGLGATDIQYF. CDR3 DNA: TGCGCCAGCAGCCAAGGCGTCGGGGGGCTGGGAGCCACAGACATTCAGTACTTC.

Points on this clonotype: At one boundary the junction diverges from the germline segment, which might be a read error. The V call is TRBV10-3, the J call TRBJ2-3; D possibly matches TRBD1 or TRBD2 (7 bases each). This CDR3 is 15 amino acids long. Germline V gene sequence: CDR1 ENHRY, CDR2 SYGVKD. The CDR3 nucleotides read TGTGCCGCGGGGTGGGGAGGGCGTGGGACAGATACGCAGTATTTC. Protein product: CAAGWGGRGTDTQYF.

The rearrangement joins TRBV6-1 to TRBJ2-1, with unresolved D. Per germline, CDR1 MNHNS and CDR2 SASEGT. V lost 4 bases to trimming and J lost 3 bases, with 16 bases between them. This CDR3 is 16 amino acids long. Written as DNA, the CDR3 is TGTGCCAGCAGTGGCGATTCCGCGGTAGACTACAATGAGCAGTTCTTC. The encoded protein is CASSGDSAVDYNEQFF.

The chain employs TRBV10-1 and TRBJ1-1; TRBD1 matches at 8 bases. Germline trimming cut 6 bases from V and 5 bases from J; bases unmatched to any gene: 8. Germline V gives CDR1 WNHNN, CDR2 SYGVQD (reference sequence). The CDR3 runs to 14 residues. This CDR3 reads CASSRERTGTEAFF. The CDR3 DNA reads TGCGCCAGCAGCCGCGAAAGGACAGGGACTGAAGCTTTCTTT.

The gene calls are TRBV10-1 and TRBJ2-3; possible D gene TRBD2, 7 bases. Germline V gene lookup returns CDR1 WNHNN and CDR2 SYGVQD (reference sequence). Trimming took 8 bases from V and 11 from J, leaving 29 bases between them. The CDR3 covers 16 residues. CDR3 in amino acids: CASRDKGGGATNMQYF. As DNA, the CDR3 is TGCGCCAGCCGCGACAAGGGGGGGGGAGCCACAAACATGCAGTATTTT.

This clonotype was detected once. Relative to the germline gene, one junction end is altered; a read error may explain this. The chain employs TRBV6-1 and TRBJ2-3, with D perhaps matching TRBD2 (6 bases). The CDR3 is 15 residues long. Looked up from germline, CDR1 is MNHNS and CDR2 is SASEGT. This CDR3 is CGSGPGVGGTNTQYF. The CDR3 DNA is TGTGGCAGCGGGCCGGGGGTGGGAGGCACAAATACGCAGTACTTT.

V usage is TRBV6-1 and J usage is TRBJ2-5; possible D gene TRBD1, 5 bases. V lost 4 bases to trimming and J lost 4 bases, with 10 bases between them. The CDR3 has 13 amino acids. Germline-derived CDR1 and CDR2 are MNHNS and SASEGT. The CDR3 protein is CASSGGRRETQYF. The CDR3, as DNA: TGTGCCAGCAGTGGGGGCCGGAGAGAGACCCAGTACTTC.

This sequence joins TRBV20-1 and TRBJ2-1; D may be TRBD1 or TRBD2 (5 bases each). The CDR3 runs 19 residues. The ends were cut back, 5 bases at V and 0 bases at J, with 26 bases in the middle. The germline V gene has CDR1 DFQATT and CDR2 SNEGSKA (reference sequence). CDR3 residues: CSAWGLHQGTSRSYNEQFF. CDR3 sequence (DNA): TGCAGTGCTTGGGGGTTGCACCAAGGGACCTCCCGCTCCTACAATGAGCAGTTCTTC.

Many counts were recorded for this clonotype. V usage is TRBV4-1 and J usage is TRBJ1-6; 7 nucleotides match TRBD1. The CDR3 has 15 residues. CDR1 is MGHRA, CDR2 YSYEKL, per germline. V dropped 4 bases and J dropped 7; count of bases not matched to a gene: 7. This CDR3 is CASSPPTGENSPLHF. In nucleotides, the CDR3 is TGCGCCAGCAGCCCCCCCACAGGGGAAAATTCACCCCTCCACTTT.

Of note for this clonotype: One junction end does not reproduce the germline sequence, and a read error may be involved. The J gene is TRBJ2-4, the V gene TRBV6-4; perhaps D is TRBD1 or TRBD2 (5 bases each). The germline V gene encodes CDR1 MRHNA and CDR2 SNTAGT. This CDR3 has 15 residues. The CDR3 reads CASSEGLGAQDMQYF. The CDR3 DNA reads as TGTGCCAGCAGTGAGGGGCTGGGAGCGCAAGATATGCAGTATTTC.

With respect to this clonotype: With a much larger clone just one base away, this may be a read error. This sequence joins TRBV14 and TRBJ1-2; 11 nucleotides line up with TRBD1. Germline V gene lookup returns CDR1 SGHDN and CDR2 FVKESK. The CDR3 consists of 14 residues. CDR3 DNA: TGTGCCAGCAGCCACAGGACAGGGGGCTATGGCTACGCCTTC. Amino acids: CASSHRTGGYGYAF.

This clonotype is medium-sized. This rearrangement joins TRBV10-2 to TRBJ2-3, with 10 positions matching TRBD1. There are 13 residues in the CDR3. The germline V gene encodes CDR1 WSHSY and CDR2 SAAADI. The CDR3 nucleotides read TGCGCAGCCGGGACAGGGGACACAGATACGCAGTATTTT. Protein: CAAGTGDTDTQYF.

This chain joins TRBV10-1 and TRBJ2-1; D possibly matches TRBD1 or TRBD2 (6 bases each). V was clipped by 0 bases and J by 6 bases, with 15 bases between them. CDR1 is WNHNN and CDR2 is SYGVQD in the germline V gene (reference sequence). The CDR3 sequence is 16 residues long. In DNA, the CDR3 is TGCGCCAGCAGTGAGTCTGGTCAGGGGAGGCTCAATGAGCAGTTCTTC. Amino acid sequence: CASSESGQGRLNEQFF.

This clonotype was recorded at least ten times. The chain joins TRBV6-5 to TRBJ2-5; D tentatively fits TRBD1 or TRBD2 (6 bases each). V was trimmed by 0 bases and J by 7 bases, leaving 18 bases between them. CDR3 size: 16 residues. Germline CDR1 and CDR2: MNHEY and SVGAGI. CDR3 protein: CASSYSMSGAGGTQYF. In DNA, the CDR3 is TGTGCCAGCAGTTACTCGATGTCGGGGGCGGGCGGGACCCAGTACTTC.

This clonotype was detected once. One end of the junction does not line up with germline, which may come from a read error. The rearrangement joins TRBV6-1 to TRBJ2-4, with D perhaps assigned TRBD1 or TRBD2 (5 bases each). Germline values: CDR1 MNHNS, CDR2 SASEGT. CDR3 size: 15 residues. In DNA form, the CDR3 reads TGTGCCAGCAGTCCGGGGCGGTGGGCCAAAGATATGCAGTATTTC. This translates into CASSPGRWAKDMQYF.

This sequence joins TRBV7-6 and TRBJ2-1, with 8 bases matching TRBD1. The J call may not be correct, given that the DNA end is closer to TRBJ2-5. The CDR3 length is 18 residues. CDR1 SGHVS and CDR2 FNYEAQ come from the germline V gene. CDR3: CASSFHHPPGQGGETQYF. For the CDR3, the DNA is TGTGCCAGCAGCTTCCATCACCCCCCCGGACAGGGTGGGGAGACCCAGTACTTC.

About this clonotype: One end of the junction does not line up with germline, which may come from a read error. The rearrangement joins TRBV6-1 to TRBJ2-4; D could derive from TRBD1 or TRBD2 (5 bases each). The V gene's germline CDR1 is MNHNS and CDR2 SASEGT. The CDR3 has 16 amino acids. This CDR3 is CASSATGLPAKDTQYF. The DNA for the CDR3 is TGTGCCAGCAGCGCTACGGGGCTGCCAGCCAAAGACACTCAGTATTTC.